This TCR beta chain stems from a study of beta chain features in type 1 diabetes. This clone was counted many times. Other nucleotide sequences from this sample produce the same CDR3. V was pared by 6 bases and J by 4 bases, with 4 bases of the junction left unmatched. The CDR3 consists of 15 residues. The germline CDR1 and CDR2 sequences are SGDLS and YYNGEE. Of the isolated RNA, all was reverse transcribed, and so the sequenced material was expressed TCRB transcripts. Only in-frame clones appear in the TCRdb table, and some are missing; sequencing was by immunoSEQ multiplex PCR. The sample comprises some 140,000 clones, approximately 9.2% of which are singletons, and 0.6% to 0.8% rests with the top ten.

The sample was central memory CD4+ T cells from blood. This TCR was recovered from a man aged 18 to 29 in good health. The V call is TRBV9, the J call TRBJ2-3, with 14 bases identical to TRBD2. CDR3 in DNA: TGTGCCAGCACCCTGACTAGCGGGGGGGCAGATACGCAGTATTTT. Translation gives CASTLTSGGADTQYF. Variable domain in full (rest from reference TRBV9 and TRBJ2-3): DSGVTQTPKHLITATGQRVTLRCSPRSGDLSVYWYQQSLDQGLQFLIQYYNGEERAKGNILERFSAQQFPDLHSELNLSSLELGDSALYFCASTLTSGGADTQYFGPGTRLTVL.